Included here is one T cell receptor beta chain sequence, with context. These data come from a study of OX40 agonist ivuxolimab in advanced cancers. Assay: immunoSEQ multiplex PCR; the TCRdb copy retains only in-frame clones and omits some. The repertoire includes about 76,000 clones, 85% to 90% of them detected once, and over 2% sits in the top ten. CDR3 size: 14 residues. With 2 bases removed from V and 1 base from J, the gap between germline ends came to 8 bases. Germline loops: CDR1 MNHEY, CDR2 SMNVEV (reference sequence). The sequencing here drew on CD4+ or CD8+ T cells sorted from blood, taken in a trial of the OX40 agonist ivuxolimab. The source is an adult with an advanced solid tumor such as melanoma, head and neck, liver or kidney cancer. The chain has TRBV27 and TRBJ2-5; D perhaps matches TRBD1 (6 bases). The CDR3 DNA sequence: TGTGCCAGCAGTTTAGGGGGCCGCCAAGAGACCCAGTACTTC. It specifies CASSLGGRQETQYF.